What follows are 23 T cell receptor beta chains derived from one specimen sequenced in a study of shared clonotypes between healthy human individuals. Libraries were prepared by immunoSEQ multiplex PCR; TCRdb keeps only in-frame clonotypes and omits some of them. Of a few million clones listed, over 90% were seen once; the top ten hold about 0.37%. The sequenced sample was naive CD4+ T cells from PBMCs. Subset defined: CD45RA+ positively selected. The receptors were sampled from a man aged 18 to 30 in good health. Some clones in this sample may be carry-over from other donors' samples.

DNA for the CDR3: TGTGCCATCGCGGACGGGGGAGGGCGGACTAGCGTCGGGAATGAGCAGTTCTTC. Its protein is CAIADGGGRTSVGNEQFF. The chain is built from TRBV10-3 and TRBJ2-1, with 9 bases that match TRBD2. The V gene end was trimmed by 8 bases and the J gene end by 7 bases; junction bases not matched to a gene: 21. The CDR3 loop spans 18 amino acids. CDR1 ENHRY and CDR2 SYGVKD come from the germline V gene.

The chain links TRBV2 to TRBJ1-5; possibly TRBD1 for D (5 bases). V dropped 3 bases and J dropped 5 bases, with 14 bases sitting between them. The CDR3 is made up of 15 amino acids. Germline loops: CDR1 SNHLY, CDR2 FYNNEI. CDR3 in amino acids: CASSEVTGGYQPQHF. The CDR3 region has the DNA TGTGCCAGCAGTGAGGTCACAGGAGGCTATCAGCCCCAGCATTTT.

As regards this clone: Other DNA sequences in this sample translate to the same CDR3. This chain connects TRBV18 to TRBJ1-1; 8 nucleotides agree with TRBD1. The germline V gene encodes CDR1 KGHSH and CDR2 LQKENI. V trimming: 0 bases; J trimming: 2 bases; junction bases outside the gene matches: 2. This CDR3 spans 15 amino acids. The CDR3 protein is CASSPPRGPNTEAFF. Here the CDR3 DNA reads TGTGCCAGCTCACCACCCAGGGGGCCCAACACTGAAGCTTTCTTT.

The rearrangement links TRBV10-2 to TRBJ2-1; D remains unclear. Per germline, CDR1 WSHSY and CDR2 SAAADI. This CDR3 spans 15 amino acids. With 5 bases removed from V and 8 bases from J, the gap between germline ends came to 19 bases. The CDR3 nucleotides read TGCGCCAGCAGTTTAACTGCGACGCTGCTAGATGAGCAGTTCTTC. Its protein product is CASSLTATLLDEQFF.

Note on this clone: Other DNA sequences of this sample code for an identical CDR3. The chain carries TRBV5-4 and TRBJ2-5; D remains ambiguous. V was cut by 0 bases and J by 5 bases, with 8 bases left in between. Germline values: CDR1 SGHNT, CDR2 YYREEE (reference sequence). The CDR3 length is 13 residues. CDR3 sequence (DNA): TGTGCCAGCAGCTTGGACAGCAGGGAGACCCAGTACTTC. Translation: CASSLDSRETQYF.

In this sample, this clone turned up once. The chain combines TRBV2 with TRBJ2-2; weak D call: TRBD1 (6 bases). Germline V CDR1 and CDR2: SNHLY, FYNNEI. CDR3 size: 19 residues. Trimming shortened V by 6 bases and J by 1 base, and 24 bases separated the two germline ends. CDR3 DNA sequence: TGTGCCAGCAGCGGTCCGGGACACCGACCCCAGGGGAACACCGGGGAGCTGTTTTTT. Encoded protein: CASSGPGHRPQGNTGELFF.

J is TRBJ2-2 and V is TRBV7-3; no clear D gene. Trimming stripped 0 bases from V and 6 bases from J, with 5 bases between. CDR1 is SGHTA, CDR2 FQGTGA, per germline. The CDR3 loop spans 13 amino acids. CDR3 nucleotide sequence: TGTGCCAGCAGCTTAACCTTATCCGGGGAGCTGTTTTTT. This encodes CASSLTLSGELFF.

V usage is TRBV28 and J usage is TRBJ1-4, with D possibly TRBD1 on 5 matching bases. From germline, CDR1 is MDHEN and CDR2 SYDVKM. The CDR3 totals 15 residues. V dropped 8 bases and J dropped 7 bases, with 20 bases sitting between them. The DNA of the CDR3 is TGTGCCAGCGAACCGGGGCAGGGTTTGGGTGAAAAACTGTTTTTT. This encodes CASEPGQGLGEKLFF.

The chain employs TRBV28 and TRBJ1-2, with D possibly being TRBD1 (5 bases). This CDR3 comprises 14 residues. Trimming left V 5 bases short and J 4 bases short, with 14 bases between. CDR1 and CDR2 from the germline V gene are MDHEN and SYDVKM. CDR3 DNA: TGTGCCAGCAGTCAAACGGGACGGGGCTATGGCTACACCTTC. Protein sequence: CASSQTGRGYGYTF.

This chain joins TRBV28 and TRBJ1-5; 7 bases agree with TRBD1. The V gene end was trimmed by 6 bases and the J gene end by 0 bases; junction bases not matched to a gene: 11. Germline V gives CDR1 MDHEN, CDR2 SYDVKM. The CDR3 covers 17 residues. CDR3 sequence: CASSLGGFYSSNQPQHF. The DNA for the CDR3 is TGTGCCAGCAGCCTAGGGGGCTTCTACTCTAGCAATCAGCCCCAGCATTTT.

The genes are TRBV18 and TRBJ1-5; D remains unclear. The CDR3 has 13 residues. The germline V gene has CDR1 KGHSH and CDR2 LQKENI. The V and J ends lost 2 bases and 7 bases respectively, with 9 bases between them. Here the CDR3 DNA reads TGTGCCAGCTCACCAGGGGTTGAGCAGCCCCAGCATTTT. This sequence encodes CASSPGVEQPQHF. Full variable domain (outside the CDR3, taken from reference TRBV18 and TRBJ1-5): NAGVMQNPRHLVRRRGQEARLRCSPMKGHSHVYWYRQLPEEGLKFMVYLQKENIIDESGMPKERFSAEFPKEGPSILRIQQVVRGDSAAYFCASSPGVEQPQHFGDGTRLSIL.

The chain couples TRBV28 to TRBJ1-3, with D possibly matching TRBD1 (5 bases). The CDR3 is 12 residues long. The germline V and J ends were trimmed by 5 bases and 8 bases, with 10 bases remaining between them. Per germline, CDR1 MDHEN and CDR2 SYDVKM. This CDR3 reads CASSAPGHTIYF. CDR3 DNA sequence: TGTGCCAGCAGTGCCCCGGGACACACCATATATTTT.

The chain links TRBV27 to TRBJ2-7; D unresolved. CDR3 length: 13 amino acids. Looked up from germline, CDR1 is MNHEY and CDR2 is SMNVEV (reference sequence). V lost 3 bases and J 5 bases, leaving 11 bases between the germline ends. This CDR3 reads CASSLRQLDEQYF. CDR3 in DNA: TGTGCCAGCAGTTTGCGGCAGTTGGACGAGCAGTACTTC.

Only one count was recorded for this clone. The chain is built from TRBV9 and TRBJ1-1; D gene ambiguous. Germline CDR1 reads SGDLS; CDR2 reads YYNGEE. Trimming left V 4 bases short and J 2 bases short, with 12 bases between. The CDR3 has 14 residues. Written as DNA, the CDR3 is TGTGCCAGCAGCCCCCGGTCGGACAACACTGAAGCTTTCTTT. Amino acid sequence: CASSPRSDNTEAFF. Looking up the rest from reference TRBV9 and TRBJ1-1 gives the full variable domain: DSGVTQTPKHLITATGQRVTLRCSPRSGDLSVYWYQQSLDQGLQFLIQYYNGEERAKGNILERFSAQQFPDLHSELNLSSLELGDSALYFCASSPRSDNTEAFFGQGTRLTVV.

This clone came up once. This chain links TRBV6-5 with TRBJ1-2; D is unclear. Germline-derived CDR1 and CDR2 are MNHEY and SVGAGI. Trimming took 0 bases from V and 0 from J, leaving 11 bases between them. CDR3 length: 16 amino acids. Written as DNA, the CDR3 is TGTGCCAGCAGTTACTCGTCCGCAGTAACTAACTATGGCTACACCTTC. This sequence encodes CASSYSSAVTNYGYTF.

This clone has a handful of counts. This rearrangement joins TRBV27 to TRBJ1-2; D gene ambiguous. V was pared by 2 bases and J by 3 bases, with 16 bases between. The CDR3 contains 16 residues. Germline V CDR1 and CDR2: MNHEY, SMNVEV (reference sequence). CDR3 in amino acids: CASSLRASRGDYGYTF. CDR3 nucleotides: TGTGCCAGCAGTTTAAGGGCCAGCCGAGGCGACTATGGCTACACCTTC.

The V call is TRBV5-6, the J call TRBJ2-1; perhaps TRBD2 as D (5 bases). The CDR3 is made up of 15 amino acids. Trimming cost V 4 bases and J 5 bases, with 16 bases left between them. The germline V gene encodes CDR1 SGHDT and CDR2 YYEEEE. In DNA form, the CDR3 reads TGTGCCAGCAGCGAAGGAAGGCTAGCTCACAATGAGCAGTTCTTC. It specifies CASSEGRLAHNEQFF.

The chain carries TRBV15 and TRBJ1-5; no firm D call. Germline V lookup: CDR1 LNHNV, CDR2 YYDKDF (reference sequence). This CDR3 has 14 residues. Trimming left V 3 bases short and J 9 bases short, with 15 bases between. CDR3 nucleotide sequence: TGTGCCACCAGCAGTGAGAGAGATCATAGGCCCCAGCATTTT. Translating gives CATSSERDHRPQHF. The whole variable domain, filled in from reference TRBV15 and TRBJ1-5, reads DAMVIQNPRYQVTQFGKPVTLSCSQTLNHNVMYWYQQKSSQAPKLLFHYYDKDFNNEADTPDNFQSRRPNTSFCFLDIRSPGLGDTAMYLCATSSERDHRPQHFGDGTRLSIL.

The chain uses TRBV7-6 and TRBJ1-4; the D is unclear. The CDR3 consists of 15 residues. Germline values: CDR1 SGHVS, CDR2 FNYEAQ. With 5 bases removed from V and 7 bases from J, the gap between germline ends came to 17 bases. In DNA form, the CDR3 reads TGTGCCAGCAGCCCCGGTCAGGCCTGGGGTGAAAAACTGTTTTTT. Protein sequence: CASSPGQAWGEKLFF.

The J gene is TRBJ2-1, the V gene TRBV18; no reliable D call. Trimming removed 5 bases from V and 0 bases from J, with 14 bases in between. The CDR3 totals 16 residues. Germline CDR1 KGHSH, CDR2 LQKENI. CDR3 sequence reads: CASSGLNGDSYNEQFF. The CDR3 DNA sequence: TGTGCCAGCTCAGGTCTGAACGGAGACTCCTACAATGAGCAGTTCTTC.

The chain has TRBV6-1 and TRBJ1-1; perhaps TRBD1 as D (6 bases). Between the trimmed V and J ends, which lost 8 bases and 0 bases, there was a span of 10 bases. CDR3 length equals 13 residues. Germline assignment: CDR1 MNHNS and CDR2 SASEGT. CDR3 amino acids: CASVGQLNTEAFF. The CDR3 DNA sequence: TGTGCCAGCGTGGGACAACTGAACACTGAAGCTTTCTTT.

The chain's CDR3 is CAWSVKALLYGYTF. The CDR3 coding sequence is TGTGCCTGGAGTGTGAAGGCCCTTCTCTATGGCTACACCTTC. The chain joins TRBV30 to TRBJ1-2; D is undetermined. The CDR3 is made up of 14 amino acids. Germline CDR1 and CDR2: GTSNPN and SVGIG (reference sequence). Trimming took 0 bases from V and 4 from J, leaving 12 bases between them.

The V call is TRBV2, the J call TRBJ2-4; D is unresolved. Trimming shortened V by 8 bases and J by 2 bases, and 10 bases separated the two germline ends. This CDR3 region has 13 residues. Germline CDR1 and CDR2: SNHLY and FYNNEI. CDR3 sequence: CASALRSKNIQYF. In DNA, the CDR3 is TGTGCCAGCGCCTTACGGTCCAAAAACATTCAGTACTTC.